The clone carrying this TCR beta chain was detected ten times or more. Its antigen is unidentified. V lost 5 bases and J lost 0, with 10 bases in between. CDR3 length: 14 amino acids. Germline CDR1 reads MNHNS; CDR2 reads SASEGT. This sample was included in a study of HIV-infected children after antiretroviral therapy interruption. Looking at the study overall: Recorded EBV and CMV exposure existed for most children. Study observations and caveats: Naive CD4+ CDR3 sharing between time points fell after interruption began.

Treatment specified: PENTA 11 planned treatment interruption arm or continuous ART arm. Naive CD4+ CD45RA+ CD45RO- T cells were sorted from thawed PBMCs. Unique molecular identifiers were included in an RNA-based 3' RACE TCR library. TCRdb analysed the 3' RACE reads with MiXCR anew, one entry per CDR3 protein. This sample carries roughly 46,000 distinct CDR3 sequences, around 4.1% of them seen once, and the ten largest clones take 0.55% to 0.85%. The V gene is TRBV6-1, the J gene TRBJ1-1; D uncertain. This receptor was taken from a pool of human donors with HIV. Sequencing used CD45RA+ CD4+ T cells from PBMCs, pooled from several time points, obtained from a donor given antiretroviral therapy, either interrupted or continuous. Subset noted: naive CD4+ CD45RA+ CD45RO- T cells. The CDR3 DNA follows: TGTGCCAGCAGTAGTGGACGGGTGAACACTGAAGCTTTCTTT. It specifies CASSSGRVNTEAFF.